Below are 3 T cell receptor beta chains sequenced from a single sample in a study of post-analysis software for immune sequencing data. Prepared TCR beta cDNA libraries contained unique molecular identifiers. Each CDR3 protein is one row after TCRdb ran MiXCR on the PCR reads. The table has approximately 690,000 distinct CDR3 sequences, 55% to 60% seen once. For these receptors, no antigen is known. Study-wide findings and caveats: Roughly five TRBV segments were more frequent in patients than controls; TRBV5-6, TRBV5-1 and TRBV20-1 belonged to this group.

Sequencing input: blood. These receptor sequences come from a girl aged 2 to 9 with multiple sclerosis.

This clonotype is a singleton in its sample. The chain links TRBV12-3 or TRBV12-4 to TRBJ1-2; tentative D call: TRBD1 (5 bases). V gave up 5 bases and J gave up 4 bases, with 23 bases separating them. The CDR3 is made up of 17 amino acids. The DNA of the CDR3 is TGTGCCAGCAGTCGTAGACCCCTCGCCCAGGACATCTATGGCTACACCTTC. This sequence encodes CASSRRPLAQDIYGYTF.

The rearrangement joins TRBV3-1 to TRBJ2-5; D not certain. The germline CDR1 and CDR2 sequences are LGHDT and YNNKEL (reference sequence). Trimming removed 0 bases from V and 3 bases from J, with 14 bases in between. The CDR3 extends over 16 amino acids. The DNA for the CDR3 is TGTGCCAGCAGCCAAGAAGGCCCTTACGCGGAAGAGACCCAGTACTTC. It specifies CASSQEGPYAEETQYF.

The table lists this clonotype with a count of one. The chain links TRBV5-1 to TRBJ2-5; D is ambiguous. Germline CDR1 reads SGHRS; CDR2 reads YFSETQ. The CDR3 consists of 13 residues. V was clipped by 1 base and J by 5 bases, with 9 bases between them. CDR3 amino acids: CASSLQFTETQYF. CDR3 nucleotides: TGCGCCAGCAGCTTGCAGTTTACCGAGACCCAGTACTTC.